These 2 T cell receptor beta chains originate from one sample sequenced in a study of radiotherapy plus CTLA-4 blockade in lung cancer. Libraries were prepared by immunoSEQ multiplex PCR; TCRdb keeps only in-frame clonotypes and omits some of them. The sample has over 100,000 clones, around 90% seen once. Sequencing was performed on peripheral blood, taken from a patient treated with radiotherapy plus ipilimumab. The receptors shown here come from a human donor with non-small cell lung cancer that progressed on radiotherapy plus ipilimumab.

The sample holds one count of this clone. The gene calls are TRBV6-6 and TRBJ2-7; D is perhaps TRBD2 (5 bases). The CDR3 runs 13 residues. Trimming cost V 5 bases and J 3 bases, with 11 bases left between them. Germline CDR1 MNHNY, CDR2 SVGAGI (reference sequence). The DNA for the CDR3 is TGTGCCAGCAGTCAAGAGGGTTACTACGAGCAGTACTTC. The encoded protein is CASSQEGYYEQYF.

The gene calls are TRBV9 and TRBJ1-5; D is possibly TRBD1 (6 bases). The CDR3 sequence is 15 residues long. Germline-derived CDR1 and CDR2 are SGDLS and YYNGEE. Trimming removed 4 bases from V and 0 bases from J, with 11 bases in between. For the CDR3, the DNA is TGTGCCAGCAGCAACGGGGGGGCTAGCAATCAGCCCCAGCATTTT. Encoded protein: CASSNGGASNQPQHF.